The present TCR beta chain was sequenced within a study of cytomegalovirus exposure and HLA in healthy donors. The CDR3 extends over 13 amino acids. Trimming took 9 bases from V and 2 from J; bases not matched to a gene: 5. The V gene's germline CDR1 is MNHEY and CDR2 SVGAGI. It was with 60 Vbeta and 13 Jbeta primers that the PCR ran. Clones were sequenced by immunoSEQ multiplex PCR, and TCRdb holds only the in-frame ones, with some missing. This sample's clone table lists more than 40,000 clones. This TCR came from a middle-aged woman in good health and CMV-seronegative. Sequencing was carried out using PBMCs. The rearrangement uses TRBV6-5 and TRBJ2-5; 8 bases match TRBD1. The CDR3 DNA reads TGTGCCAGTAAAGGACAGGGACAAGAGACCCAGTACTTC. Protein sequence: CASKGQGQETQYF.